The T cell receptor beta chain described here comes from a study of Ad26.COV2.S vaccination and SARS-CoV-2 variants (dated by TCRdb to the early 2020s). About the investigation overall: Vaccine-arm donors came from COV1001, a multicentre, randomized, double-blind, placebo-controlled phase I-IIa trial of Ad26.COV2.S in healthy adults. Ad26.COV2.S was administered intramuscularly at 5 x 10^10 or 1 x 10^11 viral particles, either as a single shot or as two shots given 56 days apart. The specificity and breadth of SARS-CoV-2-reactive T cell receptors after Ad26.COV2.S vaccination were assessed by TCRbeta repertoire sequencing. The TCR-sequenced set comprised about 30 samples: some 20 Ad26.COV2.S vaccine recipients, 5 placebo recipients and 8 SARS-CoV-2 convalescent individuals. Participants in the trial were split at random into five groups of five each, receiving low-dose or high-dose Ad26.COV2.S once or twice, or else placebo on both occasions. Throughout the experiments and outcome assessment, investigators stayed blinded to trial group allocation.

V trim: 2 bases; J trim: 1 base; unmatched bases: 7. From the germline V gene (reference sequence), CDR1 is MNHEY and CDR2 is SMNVEV. From cysteine to phenylalanine, the CDR3 is 17 amino acids long. The sequence is cut down to CDR3 DNA, 51 bases in frame from base 1. Paper-wide results and their limitations: Compared with placebo recipients, Ad26.COV2.S recipients showed higher spike-specific TCR breadth (P = 0.0014). The study lacked the statistical power to compare responses across vaccine doses or regimens. After vaccination, substantial breadth of spike-specific CD8+ and CD4+ T cell responses was reported. Vaccine and placebo recipients had similar non-spike TCR breadth, a finding consistent with the vaccine containing only spike. It was noted by the authors that total T cell responses may have been underestimated by the TCR breadth and depth analyses.

The meaning of the sample's treatment or condition label: around 19 received Ad26.COV2.S at low or high dose, single or two shots; roughly five received placebo; per-sample allocation not given. For vaccine and placebo recipients, the sequenced repertoires came from samples collected on day 63 after the first injection. Between 29 July and 7 August 2020, Cohort 1b enrolled 25 adults aged 18-55 years at one site in Boston, USA. Ad26.COV2.S was a replication-incompetent adenovirus type 26 vector expressing a prefusion-stabilized SARS-CoV-2 spike protein from the original Wuhan strain. The immunoSEQ Assay was used to sequence TCRbeta CDR3 regions. After extraction, genomic DNA underwent amplification by bias-controlled multiplex PCR, followed by high-throughput sequencing. In the original analysis: To quantify the absolute abundance of every unique TCRbeta CDR3 region, sequences were collapsed and filtered. Usable DNA was measured by amplifying reference genes present in all nucleated cells, and TCRbeta template counts were normalized to that usable DNA to estimate T cell fraction. Repertoire TCRs were annotated as SARS-CoV-2-specific by exact matching of V gene, CDR3 amino acid sequence and J gene to a known reactive TCR set. The reference SARS-CoV-2 TCR set came from MIRA and was filtered for enrichment in COVID-19-positive ImmuneCODE repertoires, removing public or cross-reactive TCRs. Using the MIRA antigens, annotated TCRs were further analysed by specific ORF or by position within an ORF. Breadth was defined as the number of annotated unique rearrangements divided by the total number of unique productive rearrangements, and depth was defined as the summed frequency of the annotated unique rearrangements. Two-sided Wilcoxon rank-sum tests were applied when comparing TCR breadth between groups. The table comes from immuneACCESS by way of TCRdb, which keeps in-frame sequences with V and J called. Part of the clones is missing from these tables; in studies checked, under half for an unresolved V gene and the rest for unknown reasons. V and J calls and clone size are given by that table; D and trimming were obtained from the DNA. The sample has hundreds of thousands of clones on record, approximately 90% of them singletons. 9.5% to 15% of the sample lies in the top ten.

This clone has a single count. Its specific antigen is unknown. One base away there is no much larger clone; base qualities are not given. The starting material was peripheral blood, obtained in a trial of Ad26.COV2.S vaccine versus placebo. This clonotype was obtained from a person between 18 and 65 years old who received the Ad26.COV2.S COVID-19 vaccine or a placebo. Rearrangement joined TRBV27 to TRBJ2-3; 9 of the junction bases match TRBD2. The DNA reads TGTGCCAGCAGTTTAGGGACTAGCCCTCTCGGCACAGATACGCAGTATTTT. It codes for CASSLGTSPLGTDTQYF.